These 30 T cell receptor beta chains came from one sample sequenced in a study of molecular identifiers for immune sequencing clone quantification. TCRdb reprocessed the PCR reads via MiXCR and lists one record per CDR3 protein. Found here are 400,000 to 600,000 distinct CDR3 sequences, about 20% of them singletons; the top ten hold roughly 0.81%. Sequencing was done on a sample of naive CD8+ T cells from blood, with Jurkat cell RNA spiked in. Subset reported: FACS-sorted CD8+CD4-CCR7+CD45RA+ naive T cells. These receptors were taken from a human donor in good health. Some libraries in this study had Jurkat cell RNA spiked in.

In the case of this clonotype: Possible read error: a much larger clone is one base away. The CDR3 DNA reads as TGTGCCAGCTGCTTAGTCCGCCAGGGAAGGATCGGGGAGCTGTTTTTT. Protein product: CASCLVRQGRIGELFF. The chain employs TRBV7-9 and TRBJ2-2; possible D gene TRBD1, 5 bases. The germline gives CDR1 SEHNR, CDR2 FQNEAQ (reference sequence). This CDR3 region has 16 residues.

This clonotype was observed at least ten times. The J gene is TRBJ2-3, the V gene TRBV29-1; D tentatively fits TRBD1 or TRBD2 (5 bases each). The germline CDR1 and CDR2 sequences are SQVTM and ANQGSEA. The CDR3 consists of 13 residues. V was clipped by 7 bases and J by 7 bases, with 18 bases between them. CDR3 nucleotides: TGCAGCGCCGCAGCGGACACCCTCAATACGCAGTATTTT. It codes for CSAAADTLNTQYF.

This clonotype has ten or more counts. The genes are TRBV4-1 and TRBJ2-5; D not resolved. The CDR3 extends over 13 amino acids. Trimming removed 1 base from V and 4 bases from J, with 7 bases in between. The germline V gene encodes CDR1 MGHRA and CDR2 YSYEKL. CDR3 bases: TGCGCCAGCAGCCAAGGGGCGGTAGAGACCCAGTACTTC. Its translation: CASSQGAVETQYF.

The gene calls are TRBV29-1 and TRBJ2-1; 10 nucleotides line up with TRBD2. Germline V gene sequence: CDR1 SQVTM, CDR2 ANQGSEA. The CDR3 loop spans 14 amino acids. V shed 2 bases, J shed 8 bases, and the junction held 6 bases outside the gene matches. The CDR3 loop is CSVEPGLARYEQFF. The CDR3 DNA is TGCAGCGTTGAACCGGGACTAGCGAGATATGAGCAGTTCTTC.

This clonotype came up a few times. CDR3 sequence: CASSLYVAVNNEQFF. CDR3 coding DNA: TGTGCCAGCAGCTTATACGTAGCGGTCAACAATGAGCAGTTCTTC. The chain combines TRBV7-3 with TRBJ2-1; D perhaps matches TRBD2 (6 bases). Trimming stripped 2 bases from V and 5 bases from J, with 13 bases between. Germline CDR1 is SGHTA and CDR2 is FQGTGA. The CDR3 is 15 residues long.

This clonotype occurred a few times. This chain uses TRBV10-3 with TRBJ2-5; 11 bases align to TRBD1. V trimming: 2 bases; J trimming: 2 bases; junction bases outside the gene matches: 1. The CDR3 totals 15 residues. From germline, CDR1 is ENHRY and CDR2 SYGVKD. The CDR3 sequence: CAISEGTGGQETQYF. The CDR3 DNA follows: TGTGCCATCAGTGAGGGGACAGGGGGGCAAGAGACCCAGTACTTC.

In its sample, this clonotype was seen once. This may come from a read error, since a much larger clone is one base off. CDR3 sequence reads: CASTDQGLAGQWTQYF. DNA for the CDR3: TGTGCCAGCACTGATCAGGGACTAGCGGGGCAATGGACCCAGTACTTC. This rearrangement joins TRBV6-5 to TRBJ2-5; TRBD2 matches at 13 bases. The J segment lost 7 bases and the V segment lost 7 bases, leaving 12 bases of the junction unmatched. The germline V gene has CDR1 MNHEY and CDR2 SVGAGI. The length of the CDR3 is 16 residues.

This clonotype was observed a few times. This chain links TRBV7-9 with TRBJ2-7; a possible D gene is TRBD2 (7 bases). Trimming cost V 5 bases and J 3 bases, with 17 bases left between them. The CDR3 loop spans 15 amino acids. Looked up from germline, CDR1 is SEHNR and CDR2 is FQNEAQ (reference sequence). The CDR3 sequence: CASSIMGEGGYEQYF. Written as DNA, the CDR3 is TGTGCCAGCAGCATAATGGGGGAGGGGGGCTACGAGCAGTACTTC.

The CDR3 sequence: CASSQETGLGMHEQFF. The CDR3, as DNA: TGTGCCAGCAGCCAAGAGACGGGACTAGGTATGCATGAGCAGTTCTTC. The chain is built from TRBV4-2 and TRBJ2-1; 8 bases map to TRBD2. This CDR3 is 16 amino acids long. Looked up from germline, CDR1 is LGHNA and CDR2 is YNFKEQ. Trimming cost V 0 bases and J 8 bases; bases outside gene matches: 9.

The chain carries TRBV11-2 and TRBJ2-4; perhaps TRBD2 as D (5 bases). Trimming left V 1 base short and J 7 bases short, with 11 bases between. Germline CDR1 SGHAT, CDR2 FQNNGV. This CDR3 spans 14 amino acids. The CDR3 sequence is CASSLVGSGNIQYF. Written as DNA, the CDR3 is TGTGCCAGCAGCTTAGTCGGCAGCGGTAACATTCAGTACTTC.

The sample holds many counts of this clonotype. This rearrangement joins TRBV24-1 to TRBJ1-5, with D uncertain. Looked up from germline, CDR1 is KGHDR and CDR2 is SFDVKD. The V and J ends lost 9 bases and 0 bases respectively, with 11 bases between them. The CDR3 has 14 residues. DNA for the CDR3: TGTGCCACCCAAGACATAGATAGCAATCAGCCCCAGCATTTT. It translates to CATQDIDSNQPQHF.

This clonotype occurred many times. The chain uses TRBV23-1 and TRBJ1-4, with D maybe TRBD1 (5 bases). TRBV23-1 is identified as an open reading frame with a role that is uncertain. The CDR3 runs 18 residues. V was trimmed by 2 bases and J by 0 bases, leaving 16 bases between them. CDR3 coding DNA: TGCGCCAGCAGTCAAATAGGACAATCGGAAGCAACTAATGAAAAACTGTTTTTT. The encoded protein is CASSQIGQSEATNEKLFF.

V usage is TRBV27 and J usage is TRBJ2-7, with TRBD2 as a possible D gene (5 bases). Trimming removed 6 bases at V and 3 bases at J, with 12 bases between. Germline CDR1 reads MNHEY; CDR2 reads SMNVEV (reference sequence). The CDR3 extends over 13 amino acids. This chain's CDR3 is CASRLGWDYEQYF. CDR3 nucleotides: TGTGCCAGCAGACTAGGATGGGACTACGAGCAGTACTTC.

At least ten counts were recorded for this clonotype. This sequence joins TRBV28 and TRBJ2-5; 8 bases are a match to TRBD2. J gave up 2 bases and V 3 bases, and 5 bases lay outside the gene matches. The germline V gene encodes CDR1 MDHEN and CDR2 SYDVKM. This CDR3 contains 15 residues. The CDR3 region is CASSFGGGSQETQYF. The CDR3 coding sequence is TGTGCCAGCAGTTTCGGGGGGGGCTCACAAGAGACCCAGTACTTC.

This clonotype has a count of ten or more. The CDR3 here is CASSLVVGTTDTQYF. CDR3 nucleotides: TGTGCCAGCAGCTTAGTCGTGGGGACCACAGATACGCAGTATTTT. This chain connects TRBV7-9 to TRBJ2-3; D may correspond to TRBD1 or TRBD2 (5 bases each). The germline gives CDR1 SEHNR, CDR2 FQNEAQ (reference sequence). Trimming shortened V by 1 base and J by 2 bases, and 10 bases separated the two germline ends. CDR3 length equals 15 residues.

This clonotype was picked up many times. This chain connects TRBV4-1 to TRBJ1-1; D remains ambiguous. Trimming shortened V by 4 bases and J by 5 bases, and 17 bases separated the two germline ends. From germline, CDR1 is MGHRA and CDR2 YSYEKL. The CDR3 length is 15 residues. CDR3 region: CASSLREGWRTEAFF. In nucleotides, the CDR3 is TGCGCCAGCAGCCTCCGAGAAGGATGGAGGACTGAAGCTTTCTTT.

This clonotype was observed a few times. The V gene is TRBV4-3, the J gene TRBJ2-3; 9 bases match TRBD2. The CDR3 is 17 residues long. V dropped 2 bases and J dropped 4; count of bases not matched to a gene: 10. Germline V gene data show CDR1 as LGHNA and CDR2 as YSLEER. DNA of the CDR3: TGCGCCAGCAGCCAATCGGCGCGGGGGGGGCTGGCAGATACGCAGTATTTT. The encoded protein is CASSQSARGGLADTQYF.

This clonotype was observed once. A read error may explain this, as a much larger clone is one base away. The DNA for the CDR3 is TGTGCCTGGAGTGTACTGGACAGCTCTTCAACTAATGCAAAACTGTTTTTT. It is translated as CAWSVLDSSSTNAKLFF. The V call is TRBV30, the J call TRBJ1-4; TRBD1 might be the D (6 bases). Germline V gives CDR1 GTSNPN, CDR2 SVGIG (reference sequence). This CDR3 region has 17 residues.

A remark on this clonotype: Mismatch with germline at one junction end may stem from a read error. CDR3 sequence: CANSSSGLVYEQYF. The CDR3 nucleotides read TGTGCCAACAGCTCCTCGGGACTAGTCTACGAGCAGTACTTC. The genes are TRBV13 and TRBJ2-7; 8 bases match TRBD2. The germline V gene has CDR1 PRHDT and CDR2 FYEKMQ (reference sequence). The CDR3 contains 14 residues.

This clonotype appeared many times. CDR3 amino acids: CASSQGGWNQPQHF. The CDR3 region has the DNA TGTGCCAGCAGCCAAGGCGGGTGGAATCAGCCCCAGCATTTT. The J gene is TRBJ1-5, the V gene TRBV14; the D is unclear. Trimming left V 1 base short and J 4 bases short, with 8 bases between. The CDR3 is 14 amino acids. Looked up from germline, CDR1 is SGHDN and CDR2 is FVKESK.

In this sample, this clonotype turned up many times. The rearrangement joins TRBV4-3 to TRBJ2-3; 10 bases match TRBD2. CDR3 length: 15 residues. Germline lookup yields CDR1 LGHNA and CDR2 YSLEER. Germline trimming cut 0 bases from V and 4 bases from J; bases unmatched to any gene: 1. The CDR3 region is CASSQESGGADTQYF. The CDR3, as DNA: TGCGCCAGCAGCCAAGAGAGCGGGGGGGCAGATACGCAGTATTTT.

This clonotype was counted ten times or more. This sequence joins TRBV10-3 and TRBJ2-7; 8 nucleotides line up with TRBD1. The V gene end was trimmed by 0 bases and the J gene end by 2 bases; junction bases not matched to a gene: 3. Germline V gives CDR1 ENHRY, CDR2 SYGVKD. CDR3 length equals 15 residues. CDR3 protein: CAISESWGQAYEQYF. CDR3 nucleotides: TGTGCCATCAGTGAGTCCTGGGGACAGGCCTACGAGCAGTACTTC.

Details on this clonotype: Being one base from a much bigger clone, this may be a read error. The chain recombines TRBV29-1 with TRBJ2-5; maybe TRBD1 (5 bases). The CDR3 has 14 residues. V lost 3 bases to trimming and J lost 3 bases, with 14 bases between them. The germline gives CDR1 SQVTM, CDR2 ANQGSEA. The CDR3 coding sequence is TGCAGCGTTGATGATTTGGGGCTGAAAGAGACCCAGTACTTC. Protein: CSVDDLGLKETQYF. The full variable domain, completed using reference TRBV29-1 and TRBJ2-5, is SAVISQKPSRDICQRGTSLTIQCQVDSQVTMMFWYRQQPGQSLTLIATANQGSEATYESGFVIDKFPISRPNLTFSTLTVSNMSPEDSSIYLCSVDDLGLKETQYFGPGTRLLVL.

CDR3 region: CASSQERPYEQYF. The CDR3 bases are TGTGCCAGCAGCCAAGAACGACCCTACGAGCAGTACTTC. The J gene is TRBJ2-7, the V gene TRBV3-1; D is unclear. The germline V gene has CDR1 LGHDT and CDR2 YNNKEL (reference sequence). The V and J ends lost 0 bases and 2 bases respectively, with 5 bases between them. This CDR3 spans 13 amino acids.

The chain links TRBV7-9 to TRBJ2-5, with no clear D. V dropped 5 bases and J dropped 2 bases, with 12 bases sitting between them. The CDR3 is made up of 14 amino acids. Germline lookup yields CDR1 SEHNR and CDR2 FQNEAQ (reference sequence). This CDR3 is CASSPQALQETQYF. DNA for the CDR3: TGTGCCAGCAGCCCCCAGGCCTTACAAGAGACCCAGTACTTC.

This sequence joins TRBV7-8 and TRBJ1-2, with D unclear. Germline V gene lookup returns CDR1 SGHVS and CDR2 FQNEAQ. The CDR3 is made up of 16 amino acids. The V end was cut by 0 bases, the J end by 0 bases, with 11 bases between. Here the CDR3 reads CASSLARSEANYGYTF. CDR3 DNA sequence: TGTGCCAGCAGCTTAGCCCGGAGTGAAGCTAACTATGGCTACACCTTC. Complete variable domain (other parts from reference TRBV7-8 and TRBJ1-2): GAGVSQSPRYKVAKRGQDVALRCDPISGHVSLFWYQQALGQGPEFLTYFQNEAQLDKSGLPSDRFFAERPEGSVSTLKIQRTQQEDSAVYLCASSLARSEANYGYTFGSGTRLTVV.

A note on this clonotype: A read error may be the cause here, since a much bigger clone is one base away. The CDR3 region is CSVPGQDTPYYEQYF. The CDR3, as DNA: TGCAGTGTCCCCGGGCAGGATACCCCCTACTACGAGCAGTACTTC. The chain is built from TRBV20-1 and TRBJ2-7; D remains ambiguous. The germline V gene has CDR1 DFQATT and CDR2 SNEGSKA (reference sequence). Trimming left V 7 bases short and J 3 bases short, with 22 bases between. The CDR3 runs 15 residues.

The CDR3 here is CASSSPGQAFSYEQYF. The DNA of the CDR3 is TGTGCCAGCAGCTCCCCGGGACAGGCCTTCTCCTACGAGCAGTACTTC. This chain joins TRBV7-9 and TRBJ2-7; 8 bases map to TRBD1. The junction had 8 bases not matched to a gene; V was cut back by 4 bases and J by 0 bases. From germline, CDR1 is SEHNR and CDR2 FQNEAQ (reference sequence). The CDR3 spans 16 residues.

This clonotype was observed a few times. Lacking the conserved final phenylalanine or tryptophan, this CDR3 likely reflects a read error. The V gene is TRBV9, the J gene TRBJ1-1, with D hard to call. CDR3 size: 13 residues. Germline CDR1 is SGDLS and CDR2 is YYNGEE. CDR3 loop: CAGSVDKNTEAFL. For the CDR3, the DNA is TGTGCCGGCAGCGTAGACAAAAACACTGAAGCTTTCCTT.

This rearrangement joins TRBV27 to TRBJ2-3; 10 nucleotides align to TRBD2. The germline gives CDR1 MNHEY, CDR2 SMNVEV (reference sequence). V lost 10 bases and J lost 0; bases outside the gene matches: 4. The CDR3 is 14 residues long. The CDR3 DNA follows: TGTGCCACCAGACTAGCGGGTAGCACAGATACGCAGTATTTT. It yields the protein CATRLAGSTDTQYF.